Below are 5 T cell receptor beta chains sequenced from a single sample in a study of beta chain features in type 1 diabetes. Expressed TCRB transcripts were sequenced because the isolated RNA had all been reverse transcribed beforehand. The table came from immunoSEQ multiplex PCR; TCRdb's copy has only in-frame clones and leaves some out. The sample yields roughly 250,000 clones, roughly 21% seen once. Study-wide results and limits: All four CD4+ subsets from Type 1 diabetes patients carried moderately but significantly shorter TCRB CDR3s.

For these receptors, no antigen is known. The material sequenced was naive CD4+ T cells from blood. The receptors shown here come from a woman aged 40 to 50 with type 1 diabetes.

A few counts support this clone. This chain connects TRBV7-9 to TRBJ2-3, with 7 bases fitting TRBD1. V lost 10 bases and J lost 4; bases outside the gene matches: 11. The CDR3 has 14 amino acids. Germline CDR1 and CDR2: SEHNR and FQNEAQ (reference sequence). CDR3: CATSTGFIADTQYF. For the CDR3, the DNA is TGTGCCACCTCGACAGGGTTCATTGCAGATACGCAGTATTTT.

This chain links TRBV28 with TRBJ1-2; D is perhaps TRBD1 (5 bases). From germline, CDR1 is MDHEN and CDR2 SYDVKM. With 3 bases removed from V and 4 bases from J, the gap between germline ends came to 9 bases. This CDR3 has 13 residues. The DNA of the CDR3 is TGTGCCAGCAGTTTGCAGGGTCCCTATGGCTACACCTTC. Amino acid sequence: CASSLQGPYGYTF.

This clone was found a few times. This chain joins TRBV28 and TRBJ2-4; 9 bases align to TRBD1. In germline, CDR1 is MDHEN, CDR2 SYDVKM. Trimming removed 6 bases from V and 3 bases from J; junction bases left unmatched: 3. The CDR3 extends over 14 amino acids. This CDR3 reads CASSLTGGKNIQYF. In nucleotides, the CDR3 is TGTGCCAGCAGCTTGACAGGGGGCAAAAACATTCAGTACTTC.

This clone was seen more than once but under ten times. The chain uses TRBV7-3 and TRBJ1-1; D gene unclear. Trimming took off 4 bases at V and 5 bases at J, with 11 bases between the two ends. CDR1 is SGHTA and CDR2 is FQGTGA in the germline V gene. CDR3 length: 13 residues. CDR3 residues: CASSSGPGTEAFF. CDR3 DNA: TGTGCCAGCAGCTCGGGTCCGGGAACTGAAGCTTTCTTT.

The chain has TRBV15 and TRBJ1-1, with 7 bases identical to TRBD1. Germline lookup yields CDR1 LNHNV and CDR2 YYDKDF (reference sequence). The CDR3 runs 15 residues. The V and J ends lost 6 bases and 6 bases, in that order; junction bases with no gene match: 13. CDR3 in DNA: TGTGCCACCAGTTTAAGGTTAACAGGGGAGGCTGAAGCTTTCTTT. Its translation is CATSLRLTGEAEAFF.